This is a list of T cell receptor beta chains from one sample in a study of circulating tumor DNA in untreated peripheral T-cell lymphoma. Assay: immunoSEQ multiplex PCR; the TCRdb copy retains only in-frame clones and omits some. Among thousands of clones listed, 60% to 75% were seen once. The sample was tumor tissue. These receptor sequences come from a human donor with peripheral T-cell lymphoma. Each CDR3 is given with its conserved first and last residue. D genes are given only for firm matches. Clone size appears in some rows only: once, few, many, or a class for an expanded clone.

cdr3_aa cdr3_nt d_call clone_size j_call cdr3_length v_call
CAWRLGLAGYYEQYF TGTGCCTGGAGGCTCGGACTAGCGGGCTACTACGAGCAGTACTTC TRBD2 few TRBJ2-7 15 TRBV30
CASSYSTGELFF TGTGCCAGCAGTTACTCGACCGGGGAGCTGTTTTTT NA NA TRBJ2-2 12 TRBV6-8
CASSIVRTVSNGYTF TGTGCCAGTAGTATAGTGAGGACAGTCAGTAATGGCTACACCTTC NA NA TRBJ1-2 15 TRBV19
CASSQVLAGSTDTQYF TGCGCCAGCAGCCAAGTTTTGGCGGGGAGCACAGATACGCAGTATTTT NA few TRBJ2-3 16 TRBV1
CASSQDFRQGIGNQPQHF TGCGCCAGCAGCCAAGATTTCCGCCAGGGAATAGGGAATCAGCCCCAGCATTTT NA few TRBJ1-5 18 TRBV1
CASSEYGGEKLFF TGTGCCAGCAGTGAATATGGGGGTGAAAAACTGTTTTTT NA NA TRBJ1-4 13 TRBV25-1
CASSPSGTGSEKLFF TGTGCCAGCTCACCGAGTGGGACAGGGAGCGAAAAACTGTTTTTT TRBD1 NA TRBJ1-4 15 TRBV18
CASTDLAGGDTQYF TGTGCCAGCACCGACCTAGCGGGAGGAGATACGCAGTATTTT TRBD2 NA TRBJ2-3 14 TRBV6-7
CAWGPSGPNYGYTF TGTGCCTGGGGTCCCAGCGGTCCTAACTATGGCTACACCTTC NA NA TRBJ1-2 14 TRBV30
CASSIPGVKKTQYF TGTGCCAGTAGTATACCGGGAGTGAAAAAGACCCAGTACTTC NA NA TRBJ2-5 14 TRBV19
CASSVQAGMNTEAFF TGTGCCAGCAGTGTCCAGGCAGGAATGAACACTGAAGCTTTCTTT NA NA TRBJ1-1 15 TRBV6-8
CASKDSYNEQFF TGTGCCAGCAAAGACAGTTACAATGAGCAGTTCTTC NA NA TRBJ2-1 12 TRBV6-8
CSVEDQETDEQYF TGCAGCGTTGAAGATCAAGAGACAGACGAGCAGTACTTC NA NA TRBJ2-7 13 TRBV29-1
CASSYSILAGWGEQFF TGTGCCAGCAGTTACTCGATCCTAGCGGGGTGGGGTGAGCAGTTCTTC TRBD2 once TRBJ2-1 16 TRBV6-8
CASSHSNPGYNEQFF TGCGCCAGCAGTCACAGTAACCCCGGGTACAATGAGCAGTTCTTC NA NA TRBJ2-1 15 TRBV10-2
CSVSQGANGYTF TGCAGCGTTTCACAGGGGGCGAATGGCTACACCTTC TRBD1 NA TRBJ1-2 12 TRBV29-1
CASSARDRTPQFF TGCGCCAGCAGTGCCCGGGACCGCACCCCCCAGTTCTTC NA NA TRBJ2-1 13 TRBV10-2
CASSKWGVVYEQYF TGTGCCAGCTCTAAGTGGGGGGTAGTCTACGAGCAGTACTTC NA NA TRBJ2-7 14 TRBV14
CASSVWDIGDYGYTF TGTGCCAGCAGCGTGTGGGACATTGGAGACTATGGCTACACCTTC NA NA TRBJ1-2 15 TRBV9
CASSPEKNIQYF TGTGCCAGCTCACCGGAGAAAAACATTCAGTACTTC NA NA TRBJ2-4 12 TRBV18
CASSLLPSLDTQYF TGTGCCAGCAGCCTACTCCCCTCGTTGGATACGCAGTATTTT NA NA TRBJ2-3 14 TRBV7-2
CASSFERTSEYQETQYF TGCGCCAGCAGCTTCGAAAGGACTAGCGAGTACCAAGAGACCCAGTACTTC TRBD2 NA TRBJ2-5 17 TRBV5-1
CASSLDIWDTEAFF TGTGCCAGTAGTCTAGACATTTGGGACACTGAAGCTTTCTTT NA NA TRBJ1-1 14 TRBV19
CASSQEHSYNEQFF TGCGCCAGCAGCCAAGAGCACTCCTACAATGAGCAGTTCTTC NA NA TRBJ2-1 14 TRBV23-1
CASKSLGPQTDTQYF TGTGCCAGCAAATCATTAGGGCCCCAGACAGATACGCAGTATTTT NA NA TRBJ2-3 15 TRBV27
CASSFEREGRETQYF TGTGCCAGCAGCTTTGAGCGGGAGGGCCGCGAGACCCAGTACTTC TRBD2 NA TRBJ2-5 15 TRBV11-3
CASSPADGYYNEQFF TGTGCCAGCAGCCCCGCGGACGGGTACTACAATGAGCAGTTCTTC NA NA TRBJ2-1 15 TRBV7-5
CASSLEVPLSGANVLTF TGTGCCAGCAGCTTAGAGGTTCCCCTCTCTGGGGCCAACGTCCTGACTTTC NA NA TRBJ2-6 17 TRBV11-3
CASSQESQRSYEQYF TGCGCCAGCAGCCAAGAATCACAGCGATCCTACGAGCAGTACTTC NA NA TRBJ2-7 15 TRBV4-1
CASSFKAGAYYGYTF TGTGCCAGCAGCTTTAAGGCAGGGGCGTACTATGGCTACACCTTC NA once TRBJ1-2 15 TRBV11-3
CSVEGHLGERTDTQYF TGCAGCGTTGAAGGCCATTTAGGGGAGCGCACAGATACGCAGTATTTT NA NA TRBJ2-3 16 TRBV29-1
CATGLAGGYEQYF TGTGCCACCGGACTAGCGGGCGGCTACGAGCAGTACTTC TRBD2 NA TRBJ2-7 13 TRBV6-8
CASSLRGSSTEAFF TGCGCCAGCAGCTTGAGAGGGAGTAGCACTGAAGCTTTCTTT NA NA TRBJ1-1 14 TRBV5-1
CASSVGFTLTEAFF TGTGCCAGCAGCGTAGGGTTCACCCTCACTGAAGCTTTCTTT NA NA TRBJ1-1 14 TRBV7-7
CASSRRLAGVSEQYF TGTGCCAGCAGCCGAAGACTAGCGGGAGTATCCGAGCAGTACTTC TRBD2 NA TRBJ2-7 15 TRBV6-8
CAISESYGNNEQFF TGTGCCATCAGTGAGTCTTATGGAAACAATGAGCAGTTCTTC NA NA TRBJ2-1 14 TRBV10-3
CASSQDIEGWSIHF TGTGCCAGCAGCCAAGACATAGAGGGGTGGTCGATACATTTT NA NA TRBJ1-3 14 TRBV14
CASSFGTAGNEQFF TGTGCCAGCAGCTTCGGGACTGCTGGTAATGAGCAGTTCTTC NA NA TRBJ2-1 14 TRBV11-3
CASSIREFGELFF TGTGCCAGTAGTATCAGAGAATTTGGGGAGCTGTTTTTT NA NA TRBJ2-2 13 TRBV19
CASSPPPGDLNQPQHF TGTGCCAGCAGTCCACCACCGGGGGACCTCAATCAGCCCCAGCATTTT NA NA TRBJ1-5 16 TRBV6-8
CASNTNTGELFF TGTGCCAGCAATACTAACACCGGGGAGCTGTTTTTT NA NA TRBJ2-2 12 TRBV12-5
CASSFTGDSHEQYF TGTGCCAGCAGCTTCACCGGGGATAGCCACGAGCAGTACTTC NA NA TRBJ2-7 14 TRBV7-8
CANSSQPGQGIGSYGYTF TGTGCCAACAGTTCACAACCGGGACAGGGGATTGGCTCTTATGGCTACACCTTC TRBD1 NA TRBJ1-2 18 TRBV28
CASETSGRRFTDTQYF TGTGCCAGCGAGACTAGCGGGAGGAGGTTCACAGATACGCAGTATTTT TRBD2 NA TRBJ2-3 16 TRBV12-5
CSVIPGARDTQYF TGCAGCGTTATTCCGGGGGCGCGAGATACGCAGTATTTT NA NA TRBJ2-3 13 TRBV29-1
CASSRRTSTDTQYF TGTGCCAGTAGTAGAAGGACTAGCACAGATACGCAGTATTTT NA few TRBJ2-3 14 TRBV19
CSVTKGAFYNEQFF TGCAGCGTAACCAAGGGGGCCTTCTACAATGAGCAGTTCTTC TRBD1 NA TRBJ2-1 14 TRBV29-1
CAWSFQGIVETQYF TGTGCCTGGAGTTTCCAGGGAATCGTCGAGACCCAGTACTTC NA NA TRBJ2-5 14 TRBV30